This T cell receptor (beta chain) was sequenced during a study of T cell changes during pregnancy in multiple sclerosis. V was shortened by 0 bases and J by 3 bases, with 15 bases between the two germline ends. Per germline, CDR1 SGHRS and CDR2 YFSETQ. CDR3 length equals 16 residues. Assay used: immunoSEQ multiplex PCR; TCRdb lists only in-frame clones, some missing. This table holds about 41,000 clones, 85% to 95% found once. The sequence derives from a female donor with multiple sclerosis, enrolled in a pregnancy study. The starting material was CD8+ T cells from peripheral blood mononuclear cells, obtained in the third trimester of pregnancy. The chain is built from TRBV5-1 and TRBJ1-1; a possible D gene is TRBD1 (6 bases). CDR3 in amino acids: CASSLVSGHDDTEAFF. The CDR3 nucleotides read TGCGCCAGCAGCTTGGTCTCGGGACATGACGACACTGAAGCTTTCTTT.